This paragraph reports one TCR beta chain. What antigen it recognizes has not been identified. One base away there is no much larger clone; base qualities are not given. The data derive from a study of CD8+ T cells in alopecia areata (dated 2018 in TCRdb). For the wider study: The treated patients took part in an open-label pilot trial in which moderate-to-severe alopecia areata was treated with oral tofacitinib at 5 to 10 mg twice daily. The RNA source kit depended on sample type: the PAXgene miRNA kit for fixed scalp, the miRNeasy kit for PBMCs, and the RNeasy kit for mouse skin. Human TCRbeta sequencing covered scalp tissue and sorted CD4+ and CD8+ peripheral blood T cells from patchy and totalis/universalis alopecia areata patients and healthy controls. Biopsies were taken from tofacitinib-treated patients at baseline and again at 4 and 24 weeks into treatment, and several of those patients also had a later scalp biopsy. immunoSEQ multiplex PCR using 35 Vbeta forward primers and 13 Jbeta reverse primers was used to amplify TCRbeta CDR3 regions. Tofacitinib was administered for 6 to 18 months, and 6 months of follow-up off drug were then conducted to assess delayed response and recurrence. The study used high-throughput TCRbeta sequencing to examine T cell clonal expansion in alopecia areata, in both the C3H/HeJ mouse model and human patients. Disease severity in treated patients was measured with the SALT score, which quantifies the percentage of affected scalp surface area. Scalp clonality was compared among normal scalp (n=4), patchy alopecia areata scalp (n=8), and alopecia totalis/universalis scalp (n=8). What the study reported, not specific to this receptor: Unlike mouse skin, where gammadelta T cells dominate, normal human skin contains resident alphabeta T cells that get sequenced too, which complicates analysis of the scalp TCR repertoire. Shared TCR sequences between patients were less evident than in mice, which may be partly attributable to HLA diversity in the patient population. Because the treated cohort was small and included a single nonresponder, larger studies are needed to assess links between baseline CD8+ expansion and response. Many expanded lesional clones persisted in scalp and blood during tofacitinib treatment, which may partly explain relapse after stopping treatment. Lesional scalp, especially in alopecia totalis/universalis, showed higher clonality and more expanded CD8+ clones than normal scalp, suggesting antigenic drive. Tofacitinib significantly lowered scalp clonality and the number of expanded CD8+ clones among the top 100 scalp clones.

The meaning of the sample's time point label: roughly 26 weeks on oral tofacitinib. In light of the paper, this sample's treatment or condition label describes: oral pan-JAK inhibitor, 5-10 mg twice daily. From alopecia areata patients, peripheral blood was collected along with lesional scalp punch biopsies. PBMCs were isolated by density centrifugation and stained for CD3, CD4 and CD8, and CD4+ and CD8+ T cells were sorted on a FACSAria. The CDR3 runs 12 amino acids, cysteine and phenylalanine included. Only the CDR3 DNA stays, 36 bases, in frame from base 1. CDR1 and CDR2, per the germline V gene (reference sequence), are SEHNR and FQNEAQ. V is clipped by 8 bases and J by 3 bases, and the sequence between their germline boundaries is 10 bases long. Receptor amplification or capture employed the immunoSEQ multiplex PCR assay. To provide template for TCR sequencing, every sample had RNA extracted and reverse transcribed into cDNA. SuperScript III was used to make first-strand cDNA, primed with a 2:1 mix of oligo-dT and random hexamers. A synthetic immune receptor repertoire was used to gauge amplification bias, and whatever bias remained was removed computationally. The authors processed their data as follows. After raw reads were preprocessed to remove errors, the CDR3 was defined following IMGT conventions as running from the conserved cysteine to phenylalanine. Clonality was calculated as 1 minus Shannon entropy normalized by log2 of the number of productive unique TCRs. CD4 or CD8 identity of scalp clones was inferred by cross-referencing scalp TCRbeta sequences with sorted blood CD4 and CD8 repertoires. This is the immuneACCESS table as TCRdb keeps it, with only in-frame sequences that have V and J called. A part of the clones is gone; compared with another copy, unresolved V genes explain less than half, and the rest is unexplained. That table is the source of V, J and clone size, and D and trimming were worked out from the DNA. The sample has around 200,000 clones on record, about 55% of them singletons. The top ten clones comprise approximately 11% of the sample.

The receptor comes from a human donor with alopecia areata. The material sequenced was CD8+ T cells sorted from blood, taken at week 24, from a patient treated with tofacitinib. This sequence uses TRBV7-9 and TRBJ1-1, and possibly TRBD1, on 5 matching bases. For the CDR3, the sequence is CASGIGDTEAFF. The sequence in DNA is TGTGCCAGCGGGATAGGGGACACTGAAGCTTTCTTT.